This passage covers 21 T cell receptor beta chains from one sample sequenced in a study of CD8 T cells in ankylosing spondylitis. Study-wide findings and caveats: Apparently characteristic of ankylosing spondylitis blood was a TCR beta motif (eight highly homologous variants).

TCRdb reanalysed the 5' RACE reads using MiXCR and keeps one entry per CDR3 protein. The sample lists 700,000 to 1,000,000 distinct CDR3 sequences; roughly 12% were seen once. Which antigens these TCRs recognize remains unknown. The specimen was blood, either unsorted or a sorted T cell fraction (not recorded which). The source is a male donor with ankylosing spondylitis.

V usage is TRBV5-6 and J usage is TRBJ2-5; D not resolved. The CDR3 runs to 14 residues. V was shortened by 4 bases and J by 4 bases, with 14 bases between the two germline ends. Germline CDR1 SGHDT, CDR2 YYEEEE. CDR3 nucleotides: TGTGCCAGCAGCGACCACCCGGGTTCAGAGACCCAGTACTTC. This gives the protein CASSDHPGSETQYF.

This clonotype showed up many times. The chain combines TRBV10-3 with TRBJ2-7, with 7 bases aligning to TRBD1. After removal of 11 bases from V and 9 bases from J, the junction contained 13 bases not matched to a gene. Germline assignment: CDR1 ENHRY and CDR2 SYGVKD. This CDR3 region has 12 residues. Here the CDR3 reads CAVGTVGLLQYF. Here the CDR3 DNA reads TGTGCCGTGGGGACAGTGGGCTTGTTGCAGTACTTC.

In its sample, this clonotype was seen many times. V is TRBV7-2 and J is TRBJ2-2; D unclear. Trimming took off 3 bases at V and 3 bases at J, with 8 bases between the two ends. The CDR3 is made up of 14 amino acids. Per the germline V gene, CDR1 is SGHTA and CDR2 is FQGNSA. CDR3 region: CASSFGHYTGELFF. The CDR3 DNA sequence: TGTGCCAGCAGCTTCGGCCATTACACCGGGGAGCTGTTTTTT. Based on the CDR3 plus reference TRBV7-2 and TRBJ2-2, the full variable domain is GAGVSQSPSNKVTEKGKDVELRCDPISGHTALYWYRQSLGQGLEFLIYFQGNSAPDKSGLPSDRFSAERTGGSVSTLTIQRTQQEDSAVYLCASSFGHYTGELFFGEGSRLTVL.

Ten or more counts support this clonotype. V is TRBV29-1 and J is TRBJ2-1; 7 positions agree with TRBD2. Looked up from germline, CDR1 is SQVTM and CDR2 is ANQGSEA. The CDR3 is 14 residues long. The V segment lost 6 bases and the J segment 7 bases; nucleotides outside the gene matches: 12. This CDR3 reads CSVRREGLGNEQFF. CDR3 DNA: TGCAGCGTAAGAAGGGAGGGCTTGGGAAATGAGCAGTTCTTC.

This clonotype occurred many times. This chain uses TRBV20-1 with TRBJ2-7; D is perhaps TRBD1 or TRBD2 (5 bases each). Germline loops: CDR1 DFQATT, CDR2 SNEGSKA (reference sequence). The V gene lost 4 bases and the J gene lost 7 bases, with 20 bases spanning the gap. This CDR3 has 14 amino acids. CDR3 in amino acids: CSATISGRPFEQYF. The CDR3 bases are TGCAGTGCTACCATTTCGGGACGGCCATTTGAGCAGTACTTC.

The table lists this clonotype with a few counts. V is TRBV6-5 and J is TRBJ1-3; no reliable D call. Trimming stripped 4 bases from V and 7 bases from J, with 8 bases between. Germline CDR1 reads MNHEY; CDR2 reads SVGAGI. This CDR3 spans 12 amino acids. CDR3 sequence: CASSSPRNTIYF. The CDR3 nucleotides read TGTGCCAGCAGTTCCCCGAGGAACACCATATATTTT.

The V gene is TRBV2, the J gene TRBJ2-4, with a tentative D call TRBD1 (5 bases). The V gene lost 6 bases and the J gene lost 0 bases, with 12 bases spanning the gap. Germline CDR1 SNHLY, CDR2 FYNNEI. This CDR3 has 15 amino acids. DNA of the CDR3: TGTGCCAGCAGCTGGACATCTCTAGCCAAAAACATTCAGTACTTC. This sequence encodes CASSWTSLAKNIQYF. The full variable domain, in which reference TRBV2 and TRBJ2-4 provide the parts outside the CDR3, is EPEVTQTPSHQVTQMGQEVILRCVPISNHLYFYWYRQILGQKVEFLVSFYNNEISEKSEIFDDQFSVERPDGSNFTLKIRSTKLEDSAMYFCASSWTSLAKNIQYFGAGTRLSVL.

This clonotype was found a few times. The chain links TRBV6-5 to TRBJ1-2; D is possibly TRBD1 (5 bases). In germline, CDR1 is MNHEY, CDR2 SVGAGI. The CDR3 is made up of 16 amino acids. V gave up 0 bases and J gave up 0 bases, with 11 bases separating them. CDR3 region: CASSYSGVEANYGYTF. In DNA form, the CDR3 reads TGTGCCAGCAGTTACTCGGGGGTAGAGGCTAACTATGGCTACACCTTC.

This clonotype has only a few counts. The chain uses TRBV6-1 and TRBJ2-1, with 7 nucleotides matching TRBD2. The trim removed 5 bases at V and 8 bases at J, leaving 12 bases unmatched. Looked up from germline, CDR1 is MNHNS and CDR2 is SASEGT. The CDR3 covers 15 residues. In DNA form, the CDR3 reads TGTGCCAGCAGTACCGGGAGGCGTGGGCCCCATGAGCAGTTCTTC. It encodes CASSTGRRGPHEQFF.

In this sample, this clonotype turned up a few times. V is TRBV4-3 and J is TRBJ1-6; unclear D gene. The CDR3 runs to 17 residues. The V end was cut by 0 bases, the J end by 5 bases, with 14 bases between. Looked up from germline, CDR1 is LGHNA and CDR2 is YSLEER. This CDR3 is CASSQDYDFGHNSPLHF. The DNA for the CDR3 is TGCGCCAGCAGCCAAGATTACGACTTCGGGCATAATTCACCCCTCCACTTT.

In its sample, this clonotype was seen a few times. An end of the junction does not agree with germline; a read error may underlie this. The chain links TRBV6-6 to TRBJ1-6, with unresolved D. CDR3 length: 16 residues. In germline, CDR1 is MNHNY, CDR2 SVGAGI (reference sequence). The CDR3 DNA reads TGTGCCAGCAGTTATCGGACGGCCTCCTCTAATTCACCCCTCCACTTT. It translates to CASSYRTASSNSPLHF.

V usage is TRBV12-3 or TRBV12-4 and J usage is TRBJ1-2; unclear D gene. This CDR3 contains 11 residues. Deletions cut 3 bases from V and 6 bases from J, with 5 bases between. The CDR3 region is CASSFGHGYTF. DNA for the CDR3: TGTGCCAGCAGTTTTGGACATGGCTACACCTTC.

This clonotype was seen repeatedly, ten times or more. The chain recombines TRBV10-3 with TRBJ2-5; possible D gene TRBD2, 5 bases. This CDR3 is 12 amino acids long. V dropped 8 bases and J dropped 0 bases, with 7 bases sitting between them. Germline values: CDR1 ENHRY, CDR2 SYGVKD. Here the CDR3 DNA reads TGTGCCATCTCGGACTACCAAGAGACCCAGTACTTC. Translation: CAISDYQETQYF.

In its sample, this clonotype was seen a few times. This sequence joins TRBV20-1 and TRBJ1-1; TRBD1 is a possible D gene (5 bases). The CDR3 is 12 residues long. Per the germline V gene, CDR1 is DFQATT and CDR2 is SNEGSKA (reference sequence). V gave up 6 bases and J gave up 5 bases, with 13 bases separating them. The CDR3 coding sequence is TGCAGTGCCCGGGGCCCTAGTACTGAAGCTTTCTTT. This codes for CSARGPSTEAFF.

The chain is built from TRBV15 and TRBJ2-3, with D maybe TRBD2 (6 bases). The CDR3 is 14 amino acids. Germline CDR1 and CDR2: LNHNV and YYDKDF (reference sequence). Trimming took 6 bases from V and 3 from J, leaving 13 bases between them. For the CDR3, the DNA is TGTGCCACCAGGAAGGGCGGGGAAACAGATACGCAGTATTTT. Amino acids: CATRKGGETDTQYF.

V usage is TRBV6-2 or TRBV6-3 and J usage is TRBJ2-1; perhaps D is TRBD1 or TRBD2 (5 bases each). V lost 6 bases and J 8 bases, leaving 11 bases between the germline ends. Germline V lookup: CDR1 MNHEY, CDR2 SVGEGT. This CDR3 contains 12 residues. DNA of the CDR3: TGTGCCAGCAGGACGAGGGGAGATGAGCAGTTCTTC. Translating gives CASRTRGDEQFF.

This clonotype appeared a few times. The rearrangement links TRBV6-2 or TRBV6-3 to TRBJ2-7; tentatively, D is TRBD1 or TRBD2 (6 bases each). From germline, CDR1 is MNHEY and CDR2 SVGEGT. V was pared by 8 bases and J by 4 bases, with 15 bases between. The CDR3 length is 13 residues. The CDR3 loop is CASGGQNHYEQYF. CDR3 coding DNA: TGTGCCAGCGGGGGGCAGAACCATTACGAGCAGTACTTC.

This clonotype was counted only a few times. The V and J genes are TRBV7-2 and TRBJ1-6, with D maybe TRBD1 (5 bases). In germline, CDR1 is SGHTA, CDR2 FQGNSA. Trimming took off 1 base at V and 13 bases at J, with 17 bases between the two ends. The CDR3 has 15 amino acids. DNA for the CDR3: TGTGCCAGCAGCTTAGAGTCTGGGGGTGACGGGCCCCTCCACTTT. Translation: CASSLESGGDGPLHF. Together with reference TRBV7-2 and TRBJ1-6, the CDR3 gives the full variable domain: GAGVSQSPSNKVTEKGKDVELRCDPISGHTALYWYRQSLGQGLEFLIYFQGNSAPDKSGLPSDRFSAERTGGSVSTLTIQRTQQEDSAVYLCASSLESGGDGPLHFGNGTRLTVT.

The rearrangement links TRBV20-1 to TRBJ2-7; maybe TRBD2 (5 bases). The length of the CDR3 is 11 residues. The germline CDR1 and CDR2 sequences are DFQATT and SNEGSKA (reference sequence). Trimming cost V 4 bases and J 3 bases, with 7 bases left between them. CDR3 sequence reads: CSAIGNYEQYF. In nucleotides, the CDR3 is TGCAGTGCTATCGGGAACTACGAGCAGTACTTC.

This clonotype was seen repeatedly, ten times or more. The genes are TRBV4-2 and TRBJ2-2; possible D gene TRBD1, 5 bases. CDR1 and CDR2 from the germline V gene are LGHNA and YNFKEQ. Trimming cost V 0 bases and J 6 bases, with 5 bases left between them. The CDR3 length is 13 residues. CDR3 coding DNA: TGTGCCAGCAGCCAAGACAGGGCCGGGGAGCTGTTTTTT. Translating it yields CASSQDRAGELFF.

This sequence joins TRBV7-6 and TRBJ1-6, with unresolved D. V lost 5 bases and J lost 5, with 10 bases in between. This CDR3 comprises 14 residues. Germline assignment: CDR1 SGHVS and CDR2 FNYEAQ. DNA for the CDR3: TGTGCCAGCAGCCCAAGTGGGGATAATTCACCCCTCCACTTT. This translates into CASSPSGDNSPLHF.